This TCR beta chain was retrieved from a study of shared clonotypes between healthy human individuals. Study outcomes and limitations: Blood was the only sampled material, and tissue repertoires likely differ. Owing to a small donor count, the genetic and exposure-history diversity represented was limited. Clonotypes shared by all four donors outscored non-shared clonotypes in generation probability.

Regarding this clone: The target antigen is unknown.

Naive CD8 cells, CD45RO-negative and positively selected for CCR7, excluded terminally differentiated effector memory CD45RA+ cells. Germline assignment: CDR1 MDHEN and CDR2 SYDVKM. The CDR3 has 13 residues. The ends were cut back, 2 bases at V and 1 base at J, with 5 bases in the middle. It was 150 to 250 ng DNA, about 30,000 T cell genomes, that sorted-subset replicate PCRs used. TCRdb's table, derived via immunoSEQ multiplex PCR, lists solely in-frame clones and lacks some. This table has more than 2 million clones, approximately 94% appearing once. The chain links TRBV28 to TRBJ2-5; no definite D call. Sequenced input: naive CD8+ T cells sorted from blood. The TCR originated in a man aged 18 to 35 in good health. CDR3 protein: CASSLMAQETQYF. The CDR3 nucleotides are TGTGCCAGCAGTTTAATGGCCCAAGAGACCCAGTACTTC.